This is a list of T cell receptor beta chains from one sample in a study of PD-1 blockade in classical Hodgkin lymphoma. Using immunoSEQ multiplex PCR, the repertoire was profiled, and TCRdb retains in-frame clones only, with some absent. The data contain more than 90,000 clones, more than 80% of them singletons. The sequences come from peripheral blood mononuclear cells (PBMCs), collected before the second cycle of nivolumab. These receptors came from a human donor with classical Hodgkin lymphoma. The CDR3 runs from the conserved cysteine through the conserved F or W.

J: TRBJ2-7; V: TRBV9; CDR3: CASSVEGRNEQYF
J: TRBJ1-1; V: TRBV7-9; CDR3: CASSVGQLNTEAFF
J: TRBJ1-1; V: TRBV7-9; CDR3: CASTASALGGAFF
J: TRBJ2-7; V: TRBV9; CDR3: CASSVMPGQGAGEQYF
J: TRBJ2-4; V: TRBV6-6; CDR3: CASSHRDRRKNIQYF
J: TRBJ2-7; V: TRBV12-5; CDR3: CASGFGSSYEQYF
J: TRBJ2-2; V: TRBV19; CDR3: CASSLLPAVGELFF
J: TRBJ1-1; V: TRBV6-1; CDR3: CASTGGPNTEAFF
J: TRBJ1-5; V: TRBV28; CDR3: CASSWAIWGNQPQHF
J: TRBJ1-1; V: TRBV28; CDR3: CASSLTGPGPEAFF
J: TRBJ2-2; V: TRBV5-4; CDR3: CASSTDPGPRPPGELFF
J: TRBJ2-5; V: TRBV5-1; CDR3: CASSLVGRTWETQYF
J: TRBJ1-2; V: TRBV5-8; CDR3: CASSLGTGLGVEGYTF
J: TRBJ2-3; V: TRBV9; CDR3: CASSVELRESRDTQYF
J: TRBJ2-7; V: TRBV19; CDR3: CASSVIQGEGEQYF
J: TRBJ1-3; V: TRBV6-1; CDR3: CASSEALRSGNTIYF
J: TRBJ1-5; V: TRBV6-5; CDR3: CASSYSYGDSNQPQHF
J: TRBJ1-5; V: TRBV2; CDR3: CASRALDIPNQPQHF
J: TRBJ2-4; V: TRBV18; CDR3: CASSPDGAKNIQYF
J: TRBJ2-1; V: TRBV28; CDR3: CASQPPGYNEQFF
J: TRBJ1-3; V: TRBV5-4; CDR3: CASSLAPASGNTIYF
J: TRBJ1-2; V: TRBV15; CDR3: CATSRGGQGTYGYTF
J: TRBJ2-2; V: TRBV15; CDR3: CATLRDKGVGGELFF
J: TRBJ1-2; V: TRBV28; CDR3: CASRPGTAYGYTF
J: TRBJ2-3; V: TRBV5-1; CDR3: CASSSQAGGYTDTQYF
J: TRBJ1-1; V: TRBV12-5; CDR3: CASGLVLGLGVNTEAFF
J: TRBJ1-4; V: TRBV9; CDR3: CASSVRGGVEKLFF
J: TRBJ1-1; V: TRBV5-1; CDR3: CASKLEEGATEAFF
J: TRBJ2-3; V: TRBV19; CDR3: CASSIASGQRLNTQYF
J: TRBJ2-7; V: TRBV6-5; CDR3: CASSLLPGQSTYEQYF
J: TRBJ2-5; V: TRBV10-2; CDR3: CASSEIEGTQYF
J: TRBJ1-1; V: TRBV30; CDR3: CAWSVRGLNTEAFF
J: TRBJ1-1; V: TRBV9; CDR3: CASSRAQMNTEAFF
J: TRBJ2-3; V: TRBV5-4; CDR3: CASTVDTDTQYF
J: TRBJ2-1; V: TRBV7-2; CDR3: CASSLGFEQFF
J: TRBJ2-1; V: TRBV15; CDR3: CATSRDLGREQFF
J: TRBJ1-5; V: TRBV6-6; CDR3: CASSYVDKQPQHF
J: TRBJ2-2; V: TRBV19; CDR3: CASSMGGVGYTGELFF
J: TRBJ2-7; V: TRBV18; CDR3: CASSPRRGTPYEQYF
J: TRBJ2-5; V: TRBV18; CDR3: CASSPEGETQYF
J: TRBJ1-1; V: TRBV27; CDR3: CASSLRGQGTEAFF
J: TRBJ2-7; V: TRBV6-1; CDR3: CASSGRPPTFEQYF
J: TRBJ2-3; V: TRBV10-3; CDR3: CAISEGTGLGTDTQYF
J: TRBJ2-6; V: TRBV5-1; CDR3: CASSGAGANVLTF
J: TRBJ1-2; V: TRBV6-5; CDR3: CASSYSRGRVYGYTF